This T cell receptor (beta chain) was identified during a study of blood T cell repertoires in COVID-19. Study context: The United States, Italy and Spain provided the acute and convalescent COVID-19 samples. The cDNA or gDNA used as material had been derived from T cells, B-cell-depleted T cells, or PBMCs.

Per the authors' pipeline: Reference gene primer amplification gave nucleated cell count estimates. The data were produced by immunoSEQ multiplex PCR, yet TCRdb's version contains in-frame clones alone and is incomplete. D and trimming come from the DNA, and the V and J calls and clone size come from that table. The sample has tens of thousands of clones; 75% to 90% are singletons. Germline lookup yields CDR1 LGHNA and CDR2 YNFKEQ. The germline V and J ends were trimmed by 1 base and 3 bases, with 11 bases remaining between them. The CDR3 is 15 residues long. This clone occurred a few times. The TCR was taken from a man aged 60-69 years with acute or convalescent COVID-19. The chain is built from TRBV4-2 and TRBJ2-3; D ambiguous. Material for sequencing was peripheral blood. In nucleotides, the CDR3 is TGTGCCAGCAGCCAAGTAAACCAGATGACAGATACGCAGTATTTT. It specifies CASSQVNQMTDTQYF.